Each of the 6 T cell receptor beta chains below was sequenced from the same sample in a study of T cell responses to AZD1222 COVID-19 vaccine. Some clones are missing from TCRdb's copy, which holds only in-frame ones; the method was immunoSEQ multiplex PCR. The sample lists 110,000 or so clones, roughly 84% seen once, with 15% to 20% in the top ten. The sample in question was peripheral blood, obtained 28 days after the second AZD1222 dose. The receptors originated from an adult who received the AZD1222 COVID-19 vaccine.

The table lists this clone with a few counts. The genes are TRBV19 and TRBJ1-5, with D hard to call. This CDR3 is 14 amino acids long. Germline V CDR1 and CDR2: LNHDA, SQIVND (reference sequence). The ends were cut back, 1 base at V and 6 bases at J, with 10 bases in the middle. The CDR3 DNA reads as TGTGCCAGTAGTATAGGGGCCGGTGGTCAGCCCCAGCATTTT. The encoded protein is CASSIGAGGQPQHF.

This clone was seen just once. The chain combines TRBV10-3 with TRBJ1-5, with D possibly being TRBD1 (6 bases). The CDR3 extends over 15 amino acids. CDR1 and CDR2 from the germline V gene are ENHRY and SYGVKD. Between the trimmed V and J ends, which lost 0 bases and 3 bases, there was a span of 9 bases. The CDR3 bases are TGTGCCATCAGTGAGTCGCGGGGGCACAATCAGCCCCAGCATTTT. Protein sequence: CAISESRGHNQPQHF.

The gene calls are TRBV18 and TRBJ1-5; no firm D call. Per the germline V gene, CDR1 is KGHSH and CDR2 is LQKENI. The CDR3 runs 17 residues. The V end lost 4 bases, the J end lost 6 bases, and 22 bases lay between the germline ends. In DNA form, the CDR3 reads TGTGCCAGCTCACTTCATTACCAACTCACACCGGGTCAGCCCCAGCATTTT. Protein sequence: CASSLHYQLTPGQPQHF.

The CDR3 sequence: CASSRRESSYEQYF. CDR3 nucleotides: TGCGCCAGCAGCCGCCGGGAGAGCTCCTACGAGCAGTACTTC. The chain carries TRBV5-1 and TRBJ2-7; tentatively, D is TRBD2 (6 bases). CDR1 and CDR2 (germline): SGHRS, YFSETQ. The V end was cut by 4 bases, the J end by 0 bases, with 11 bases between. The CDR3 is 14 residues long.

This clone has only a few counts. The chain recombines TRBV18 with TRBJ1-2; D is unclear. The CDR3 runs to 15 residues. The germline gives CDR1 KGHSH, CDR2 LQKENI. V shed 4 bases and J shed 0 bases, with 12 bases lying between them. The CDR3 DNA reads TGTGCCAGCTCACTCACAGAATCCCCTAACTATGGCTACACCTTC. Its translation: CASSLTESPNYGYTF.

The chain has TRBV6-5 and TRBJ2-7, with 7 bases identical to TRBD1. The CDR3 spans 13 residues. Trimming took 7 bases from V and 6 from J; bases not matched to a gene: 9. CDR1 and CDR2 (germline): MNHEY, SVGAGI. The CDR3 is CASTQQGYGEQYF. For the CDR3, the DNA is TGTGCCAGCACCCAACAGGGGTACGGCGAGCAGTACTTC.